Detailed here is one T cell receptor beta chain. Its antigen is undetermined. Donors were healthy HIV-negative adults without recently reported acute infections or vaccinations. The protocol was immunoSEQ multiplex PCR, while the TCRdb copy is restricted to in-frame clones and leaves out a portion. The sample has 2 million to 2.5 million clones, approximately 94% seen once. This sample was taken from a study of shared clonotypes between healthy human individuals. Study details: Researchers assigned three CD4 naive, three CD4 memory, two CD8 naive and one CD8 memory plate to each donor. Whole-study results and caveats: Rarefaction analysis demonstrated incomplete sorted-subset sequencing notwithstanding large depth. Only blood was sampled, and tissue TCR repertoires likely differ from blood ones.

V trimming: 7 bases; J trimming: 0 bases; junction bases outside the gene matches: 5. The CDR3 has 13 amino acids. Germline CDR1 and CDR2: SQVTM and ANQGSEA. V gene TRBV29-1 combines with J gene TRBJ1-1; 7 bases align to TRBD1. What was sequenced was naive CD4+ T cells from PBMCs. Subset defined: CD45RA+ positively selected. The receptor's source is a man aged 18 to 30 in good health. Some clones in this sample may be carry-over from other donors' samples. The DNA for the CDR3 is TGCAGCGACCAGACAGGGCTGAACACTGAAGCTTTCTTT. Translating gives CSDQTGLNTEAFF.